The rows below give T cell receptor beta chains drawn from one sample of a study of identical twins. MiXCR was run by TCRdb on the 5' RACE reads, yielding one entry per CDR3 protein. The profile shows about 100,000 distinct CDR3 sequences, around 5.5% of them singletons. The source material was memory T cells sorted from blood. The source is a woman aged 45-60 years in good health. CDR3s include the opening cysteine and the closing phenylalanine or tryptophan. A D gene is named only where the DNA matches it firmly. Clone size appears in some rows only: once, few, many, or a class for an expanded clone.

j_gene	d_gene	abundance	v_gene	CDR3nt	CDR3aa
TRBJ2-3	NA	many	TRBV9	TGTGCCAGCAGCCCCGGGACTCTGGGCACAGATACGCAGTATTTT	CASSPGTLGTDTQYF
TRBJ2-3	NA	few	TRBV19	TGTGCCATTTGTCGGGCGGCAGATACGCAGTATTTT	CAICRAADTQYF
TRBJ1-2	TRBD1	many	TRBV6-5	TGTGCCAGCAGGCCCCCGGGACAGGGAAACGGCTACACCTTC	CASRPPGQGNGYTF
TRBJ2-3	TRBD1	many	TRBV14	TGTGCCAGCAGCAGGGGACAGCCTGGGGATACGCAGTATTTT	CASSRGQPGDTQYF
TRBJ2-7	NA	many	TRBV5-1	TGCGCCAGCAGCGTGGGACAATTCTACGAGCAGTACTTC	CASSVGQFYEQYF
TRBJ2-1	NA	few	TRBV4-2	TGTGCCAGCAGCCAAGCAGACGGCGGCTTAAACAATGAGCAGTTCTTC	CASSQADGGLNNEQFF
TRBJ2-6	TRBD1	few	TRBV5-5	TGTGCCAGCAGCGCGCCCTCCGGGACAGGGGACTCTGGGGCCAACGTCCTGACTTTC	CASSAPSGTGDSGANVLTF
TRBJ1-1	NA	many	TRBV18	TGTGCCAGCTCACCACAGGGGAACACTGAAGCTTTCTTT	CASSPQGNTEAFF
TRBJ1-4	NA	few	TRBV5-1	TGCGCCAGCAGATCCCGATCGTGGATTAATGAAAAACTGTTTTTT	CASRSRSWINEKLFF
TRBJ2-4	NA	many	TRBV7-2	TGTGCCAGCAGCTTTCTGGGGGGGGGCGAAAACATTCAGTACTTC	CASSFLGGGENIQYF
TRBJ2-5	NA	many	TRBV5-1	TGCGCCAGCAGCTTGGGACAGGTCGGGGAGACCCAGTACTTC	CASSLGQVGETQYF
TRBJ2-7	NA	many	TRBV5-1	TGCGCCAGCAGTTGGGGACGGGGGAGTGAGCAGTACTTC	CASSWGRGSEQYF
TRBJ2-5	TRBD2	many	TRBV29-1	TGCAGCGCCACAACTAGCGCAGAGACCCAGTACTTC	CSATTSAETQYF
TRBJ2-1	TRBD2	many	TRBV11-2	TGTGCCAGCAGCTTATCAAGGACTAGTGGTCAACATGAGCAGTTCTTC	CASSLSRTSGQHEQFF
TRBJ1-5	NA	few	TRBV11-2	TGTGCCAGCAGCTTAGAATGGGGAGGCAATCAGCCCCAGCATTTT	CASSLEWGGNQPQHF
TRBJ2-1	NA	few	TRBV19	TGTGCCAGTAGCCGACTCCAGGGAGGTCGGGGTGAGCAGTTCTTC	CASSRLQGGRGEQFF
TRBJ2-1	NA	few	TRBV5-1	TGCGCCAGCAGCTTGGGCCTAGAAGGTTACAATGAGCAGTTCTTC	CASSLGLEGYNEQFF
TRBJ1-5	NA	few	TRBV6-1	TGTGCCAGCAGTGGAATGCCTACGGGGTCCCAGCATTTT	CASSGMPTGSQHF
TRBJ2-2	NA	many	TRBV12-3/TRBV12-4	TGTGCCAGCAGTACCACAGGGAACACCGGGGAGCTGTTTTTT	CASSTTGNTGELFF
TRBJ2-4	NA	many	TRBV7-2	TGTGCCAGCAGCTTAGGTTTAAGGCTTATAGCCAAAAACATTCAGTACTTC	CASSLGLRLIAKNIQYF
TRBJ2-5	TRBD1	few	TRBV6-1	TGTGCCAGCACCCTGGAAGTTGGACAGGGAAGGGCCCAGTACTTC	CASTLEVGQGRAQYF
TRBJ1-3	NA	NA	TRBV19	TGTGCCTGCGGGGAAAACACCATATATTTT	CACGENTIYF
TRBJ1-6	NA	NA	TRBV20-1	TGCAGTGCTAGTCGAGGGCAGGGAGGATCACCCCTCCACTTT	CSASRGQGGSPLHF
TRBJ2-7	NA	NA	TRBV2	TGTGCCAGCAGGGGGTCGGCACCCGCTATCGAGCAGTACTTC	CASRGSAPAIEQYF
TRBJ1-2	TRBD1	many	TRBV20-1	TGCAGTGCTAGAGACCCGGGACAGGGACGCTATGGCTACACCTTC	CSARDPGQGRYGYTF
TRBJ2-3	NA	many	TRBV20-1	TGCAGTGCTAGAGGGTTAGGGGGGAGGGCCTCTAGCACAGATACGCAGTATTTT	CSARGLGGRASSTDTQYF
TRBJ2-2	NA	NA	TRBV30	TGTGCCTGGAAAAGCGACACCGGGGAGCTGTTTTTT	CAWKSDTGELFF
TRBJ1-1	TRBD1	many	TRBV18	TGTGCCACCGCTACCGGACAGGGCAGGATGAGGGAAGCTTTCTTT	CATATGQGRMREAFF
TRBJ1-4	TRBD1	many	TRBV5-6	TGTGCCAGCAGCTTGGCCGAGGACAGGGCCGGTTGGAATGAAAAACTGTTTTTT	CASSLAEDRAGWNEKLFF
TRBJ1-5	NA	many	TRBV24-1	TGTGCCACCACAAGGGACCCCCTTTTGACCCAGCATTTT	CATTRDPLLTQHF
TRBJ2-1	TRBD2	many	TRBV6-2/TRBV6-3	TGTGCCAGCAGGGTCAGCGGGAGTCGTTATGAGCAGTTCTTC	CASRVSGSRYEQFF
TRBJ1-4	NA	few	TRBV12-3/TRBV12-4	TGTGCCAGCAGGCCGACAGAAGGGGGGCTTGAAAAACTGTTTTTT	CASRPTEGGLEKLFF
TRBJ2-2	NA	many	TRBV29-1	TGCAGCGTTGGAGGCAGCTTAACCGGGGAGCTGTTTTTT	CSVGGSLTGELFF
TRBJ2-5	NA	NA	TRBV5-1	TGCGCCAGCAGCTTCCAGCGTGGGCAAGAGACCCAGTACTTC	CASSFQRGQETQYF
TRBJ2-1	TRBD2	many	TRBV20-1	TGCAGTGCTAGAGGTGTTGGGACTAGCTCCTACAATGAGCAGTTCTTC	CSARGVGTSSYNEQFF
TRBJ2-3	NA	NA	TRBV30	TGTGCCTGGAAAGGGGGGAGGGGCACAGATACGCAGTATTTT	CAWKGGRGTDTQYF
TRBJ1-5	TRBD1	many	TRBV30	TGTGCCTCCAGTTGGGGACAGGGAGTCAATCAGCCCCAGCATTTT	CASSWGQGVNQPQHF
TRBJ2-3	TRBD1	few	TRBV11-2	TGTGCCAGCAGCATCCCCCAGGGGGCGCGGTCAGATACGCAGTATTTT	CASSIPQGARSDTQYF
TRBJ2-2	TRBD2	many	TRBV6-5	TGTGCCAGCAGTAGGACTAGCGGAGCGAACACCGGGGAGCTGTTTTTT	CASSRTSGANTGELFF
TRBJ2-2	NA	NA	TRBV4-1	TGCGCCAGCAGCCCCCGACTTGGACAGTGGGGGGCGAGGGAGCTGTTTTTT	CASSPRLGQWGARELFF
TRBJ2-5	NA	many	TRBV19	TGTGCCAGTAGTATGGGTAGGGAAGAGACCCAGTACTTC	CASSMGREETQYF
TRBJ1-1	NA	many	TRBV3-1	TGTGCCAGCAGCCAAGTTATCAACATGAACACTGAAGCTTTCTTT	CASSQVINMNTEAFF
TRBJ2-5	NA	many	TRBV4-1	TGCGCCAGCAGCCAATCGGGATCGGAGACCCAGTACTTC	CASSQSGSETQYF
TRBJ1-2	TRBD1	many	TRBV28	TGTGCCAGCAGTTCCCCGGACAGGGGAGACCCTAACTATGGCTACACCTTC	CASSSPDRGDPNYGYTF
TRBJ2-4	TRBD1	NA	TRBV19	TGTGCCAGTAGTCTCGAGGACAGGGGGTATAACATTCAGTACTTC	CASSLEDRGYNIQYF
TRBJ1-3	NA	NA	TRBV29-1	TGCAGCGTCGGTAGCGGGGGCGCGGGAAACACCATATATTTT	CSVGSGGAGNTIYF
TRBJ2-1	NA	few	TRBV30	TGTGCCTGGAGGGTCCGGGATGAGCAGTTCTTC	CAWRVRDEQFF
TRBJ1-3	NA	many	TRBV19	TGTGCCAGTAGTATCCCCAGGACAGCAAACACCATATATTTT	CASSIPRTANTIYF
TRBJ1-5	NA	NA	TRBV7-8	TGTGCCAGCAGCCTCGGGCGGGGCCCCCGGCCCCAGCATTTT	CASSLGRGPRPQHF
TRBJ1-2	TRBD1	many	TRBV6-6	TGTGCCAGCAGTTATGGACAGGGAAGCTATGGCTACACCTTC	CASSYGQGSYGYTF
TRBJ2-1	NA	many	TRBV29-1	TGCAGCCTGAAGGTAGGGACAAATAACAATGAGCAGTTCTTC	CSLKVGTNNNEQFF
TRBJ2-6	NA	many	TRBV4-2	TGTGCCAGCAGCTTCAGGTCGGGAGGGGGCTCTGCGGCCAACGTCCTGACTTTC	CASSFRSGGGSAANVLTF
TRBJ1-5	NA	many	TRBV6-1	TGTGCCAGCAGTGCGGCGGATAATCAGCCCCAGCATTTT	CASSAADNQPQHF
TRBJ2-3	NA	NA	TRBV11-2	TGTGCCAGCAGCCGACGATTCGATCTAGTCTCCACGCAGTATTTT	CASSRRFDLVSTQYF
TRBJ1-2	TRBD1	few	TRBV12-5	TGTGCTACGCCGGGACAGGGGGCGATCGGGACAAATGGCTACACCTTC	CATPGQGAIGTNGYTF
TRBJ1-1	NA	NA	TRBV19	TGTGCCAGCCGAATTAGGGGGGAGGGGGTGAACACTGAAGCTTTCTTT	CASRIRGEGVNTEAFF
TRBJ1-2	NA	many	TRBV27	TGTGCCAGCAGTCCTACGTGGAACTATGGCTACACCTTC	CASSPTWNYGYTF
TRBJ1-5	TRBD1	many	TRBV18	TGTGCCAGCTCACCGGGACAGGGGGCTCAGCCCCAGCATTTT	CASSPGQGAQPQHF
TRBJ2-1	NA	many	TRBV11-3	TGTGCCAGCAGCGCCCCTGGGGGAAATGAGCAGTTCTTC	CASSAPGGNEQFF